Presented here are 12 T cell receptor beta chains from one specimen sequenced in a study of blood T cell repertoires in COVID-19. TCRdb keeps only in-frame clones here, not all; method: immunoSEQ multiplex PCR. This sample carries 250,000 to 300,000 clones, approximately 91% of them seen once, and the ten largest clones take about 2.5%. Sequencing used PBMCs or T cells enriched from blood (not recorded which). The receptors were gathered from a woman aged 40 to 50 with acute COVID-19.

This clone was recorded only once. The chain couples TRBV10-1 to TRBJ2-1, with 9 bases matching TRBD2. V shed 10 bases and J 9 bases; nucleotides not matched to a gene: 13. Germline V CDR1 and CDR2: WNHNN, SYGVQD (reference sequence). The CDR3 has 14 residues. The CDR3 is CANLAGEGKGEQFF. The CDR3 coding sequence is TGCGCCAATTTAGCGGGAGAGGGGAAGGGTGAGCAGTTCTTC.

The rearrangement joins TRBV2 to TRBJ2-3; 7 bases fit TRBD2. V trimming: 4 bases; J trimming: 1 base; junction bases outside the gene matches: 5. There are 15 residues in the CDR3. CDR1 SNHLY and CDR2 FYNNEI come from the germline V gene. The CDR3 loop is CASSARGGGTDTQYF. In nucleotides, the CDR3 is TGTGCCAGCAGTGCACGCGGGGGAGGCACAGATACGCAGTATTTT. Combining the CDR3 with reference TRBV2 and TRBJ2-3 gives the whole variable domain EPEVTQTPSHQVTQMGQEVILRCVPISNHLYFYWYRQILGQKVEFLVSFYNNEISEKSEIFDDQFSVERPDGSNFTLKIRSTKLEDSAMYFCASSARGGGTDTQYFGPGTRLTVL.

The chain combines TRBV5-1 with TRBJ2-2, with 12 bases fitting TRBD1. Trimming at V came to 4 bases and at J to 5 bases, leaving 6 bases not matched to a gene. From germline, CDR1 is SGHRS and CDR2 YFSETQ. The CDR3 loop spans 16 amino acids. The CDR3 nucleotides read TGCGCCAGCAGCCCAAGGGACAGGGGGCAGACCGGGGAGCTGTTTTTT. It yields the protein CASSPRDRGQTGELFF.

The chain links TRBV2 to TRBJ2-3; 8 nucleotides line up with TRBD2. Germline V gene lookup returns CDR1 SNHLY and CDR2 FYNNEI. V dropped 4 bases and J dropped 0; count of bases not matched to a gene: 3. The CDR3 covers 15 residues. The CDR3 sequence: CASSATSGSTDTQYF. The CDR3 coding sequence is TGTGCCAGCAGTGCAACTAGCGGAAGCACAGATACGCAGTATTTT.

The V gene is TRBV3-1 (or the pseudogene TRBV3-2), the J gene TRBJ1-1; the D is unclear. This CDR3 is 15 amino acids long. V was clipped by 4 bases and J by 1 base, with 13 bases between them. Per the germline V gene, CDR1 is LGHDT and CDR2 is YNNKEL (reference sequence). The DNA for the CDR3 is TGTGCCAGCAGCCGAGGGAGGGTATCGAACACTGAAGCTTTCTTT. Translation: CASSRGRVSNTEAFF.

This CDR3 reads CASSLTGNTGELFF. Written as DNA, the CDR3 is TGCGCCAGCAGCTTGACAGGGAACACCGGGGAGCTGTTTTTT. This chain links TRBV5-1 with TRBJ2-2, with D possibly matching TRBD1 (5 bases). V was pared by 1 base and J by 1 base, with 5 bases between. Looked up from germline, CDR1 is SGHRS and CDR2 is YFSETQ. The CDR3 runs to 14 residues. Filled out from reference TRBV5-1 and TRBJ2-2, the complete variable domain reads KAGVTQTPRYLIKTRGQQVTLSCSPISGHRSVSWYQQTPGQGLQFLFEYFSETQRNKGNFPGRFSGRQFSNSRSEMNVSTLELGDSALYLCASSLTGNTGELFFGEGSRLTVL.

This clone occurred a few times. The chain uses TRBV4-3 and TRBJ2-1, with TRBD2 identical over 11 bases. Trimming cost V 1 base and J 2 bases; bases outside gene matches: 10. The germline CDR1 and CDR2 sequences are LGHNA and YSLEER. The CDR3 loop spans 19 amino acids. The DNA for the CDR3 is TGCGCCAGCAGCCAAGGGGCCCCCGGGACTAGCGGCACCTACAATGAGCAGTTCTTC. This encodes CASSQGAPGTSGTYNEQFF.

The V call is TRBV4-1, the J call TRBJ1-1; D gene unclear. This CDR3 region has 13 residues. Trimming took 1 base from V and 9 from J, leaving 12 bases between them. CDR1 and CDR2 from the germline V gene are MGHRA and YSYEKL. The CDR3 here is CASSQGGGGQAFF. In DNA, the CDR3 is TGCGCCAGCAGCCAAGGAGGCGGCGGCCAAGCTTTCTTT.

J is TRBJ1-6 and V is TRBV12-3 or TRBV12-4, with D possibly TRBD1 on 5 matching bases. The CDR3 contains 13 residues. The germline V and J ends were trimmed by 6 bases and 10 bases, with 13 bases remaining between them. Here the CDR3 reads CASRVAGNSPLHF. In DNA form, the CDR3 reads TGTGCCAGCAGAGTAGCAGGGAACTCACCCCTCCACTTT.

J is TRBJ2-1 and V is TRBV5-1; perhaps TRBD2 as D (5 bases). This CDR3 spans 14 amino acids. Germline V gene sequence: CDR1 SGHRS, CDR2 YFSETQ. Trimming took off 0 bases at V and 6 bases at J, with 10 bases between the two ends. In DNA form, the CDR3 reads TGCGCCAGCAGCTTGGTTCCTAGCAGCAATGAGCAGTTCTTC. It is translated as CASSLVPSSNEQFF.

The chain recombines TRBV11-2 with TRBJ1-4; 11 nucleotides agree with TRBD1. The CDR3 is made up of 19 amino acids. Germline CDR1 reads SGHAT; CDR2 reads FQNNGV. J gave up 2 bases and V 6 bases, and 14 bases lay outside the gene matches. CDR3: CASRNPRGTGGGTNEKLFF. The CDR3 DNA reads as TGTGCCAGCAGAAACCCCCGTGGGACAGGGGGAGGCACTAATGAAAAACTGTTTTTT.

The genes are TRBV28 and TRBJ2-7, with 12 bases aligning to TRBD2. The ends lost 6 bases at V and 3 bases at J; junction bases unmatched: 3. This CDR3 has 14 amino acids. Germline-derived CDR1 and CDR2 are MDHEN and SYDVKM. CDR3 amino acids: CASSLAGGFYEQYF. CDR3 sequence (DNA): TGTGCCAGCAGCCTAGCGGGGGGGTTCTACGAGCAGTACTTC.